The clone carrying this TCR beta chain was picked up many times. The antigen remains undetermined. This entry is derived from a study of response to subunit inactivated influenza vaccine. Study conclusions and caveats: Each seasonal influenza vaccination, the authors suggested, recruits few new T cells.

The CDR3 sequence is 15 residues long. Germline V lookup: CDR1 SGHVS, CDR2 FQNEAQ. The V segment lost 5 bases and the J segment 3 bases; nucleotides outside the gene matches: 5. TCRdb reprocessed the RT-PCR reads with MiXCR, giving one entry per CDR3 protein. Among more than 400,000 distinct CDR3 sequences listed, less than 7.5% were seen once. Sequencing was performed on PBMCs from blood, taken 23 months after vaccination. The genes are TRBV7-8 and TRBJ2-1, with 9 nucleotides matching TRBD1. This TCR was sampled from a man in his fifties or sixties who received an inactivated influenza vaccine. CDR3 in amino acids: CASSRRDRDYNEQFF. CDR3 sequence (DNA): TGTGCCAGCAGCCGTCGGGACAGGGACTACAATGAGCAGTTCTTC.